What follows are 24 T cell receptor beta chains derived from one specimen sequenced in a study of CD8 T cell repertoires and HIV-1 epitope variants. TCRdb's copy holds only in-frame clones and misses some; the assay was immunoSEQ multiplex PCR. The data show several thousand clones, roughly 65% seen once. The antigens of these receptors remain unknown. The sample taken for sequencing was cultured CD8+ T cells derived from PBMCs. The receptors come from a male donor with HIV.

The V and J genes are TRBV5-1 and TRBJ2-7; no reliable D call. The CDR3 totals 13 residues. Germline loops: CDR1 SGHRS, CDR2 YFSETQ. The germline V and J ends were trimmed by 2 bases and 5 bases, with 11 bases remaining between them. CDR3 in amino acids: CASSFFGSDEQYF. DNA for the CDR3: TGCGCCAGCAGCTTCTTTGGGTCCGACGAGCAGTACTTC.

This clone was observed a few times. The chain has TRBV7-2 and TRBJ1-5; D remains unclear. V was trimmed by 4 bases and J by 0 bases, leaving 10 bases between them. Looked up from germline, CDR1 is SGHTA and CDR2 is FQGNSA. This CDR3 is 15 amino acids long. The CDR3 here is CASSSEGYSNQPQHF. The CDR3 DNA reads TGTGCCAGCAGCTCGGAGGGCTATAGCAATCAGCCCCAGCATTTT.

The rearrangement links TRBV7-8 to TRBJ1-3, with D hard to call. CDR1 is SGHVS and CDR2 is FQNEAQ in the germline V gene. V was shortened by 6 bases and J by 4 bases, with 7 bases between the two germline ends. The CDR3 extends over 12 amino acids. CDR3 amino acids: CASSPMGNTIYF. CDR3 nucleotide sequence: TGTGCCAGCAGTCCCATGGGAAACACCATATATTTT.

V gene TRBV29-1 combines with J gene TRBJ1-4; TRBD1 is a possible D gene (5 bases). Trimming stripped 0 bases from V and 7 bases from J, with 12 bases between. CDR1 is SQVTM and CDR2 is ANQGSEA in the germline V gene. The CDR3 is 14 residues long. The CDR3 here is CSVEDYAGGEKLFF. The CDR3 DNA sequence: TGCAGCGTTGAAGATTATGCTGGGGGTGAAAAACTGTTTTTT.

This clone was detected a few times. The rearrangement joins TRBV7-8 to TRBJ2-1, with D possibly TRBD1 on 6 matching bases. Germline V gives CDR1 SGHVS, CDR2 FQNEAQ. This CDR3 has 15 amino acids. Trimming removed 2 bases at V and 8 bases at J, with 16 bases between. CDR3 sequence: CASSLTQGPSDEQFF. CDR3 nucleotides: TGTGCCAGCAGCTTAACACAGGGCCCCTCGGATGAGCAGTTCTTC.

This clone was seen only once. The chain employs TRBV11-3 and TRBJ2-3; the D gene is possibly TRBD1 (5 bases). Germline lookup yields CDR1 SGHNT and CDR2 YENEEA. The CDR3 is 12 amino acids. V dropped 4 bases and J dropped 4 bases, with 6 bases sitting between them. CDR3 protein: CASSSTADTQYF. CDR3 coding DNA: TGTGCCAGCAGCTCGACAGCAGATACGCAGTATTTT.

Only a few counts were recorded for this clone. The rearrangement links TRBV27 to TRBJ1-6; D unclear. The germline V gene has CDR1 MNHEY and CDR2 SMNVEV (reference sequence). The CDR3 runs 14 residues. With 3 bases removed from V and 8 bases from J, the gap between germline ends came to 11 bases. The CDR3 DNA is TGTGCCAGCAGTTTTCGGCAGAAAGATTCACCCCTCCACTTT. It translates to CASSFRQKDSPLHF.

This clone appeared a few times. The V call is TRBV2, the J call TRBJ2-7; 10 bases are shared with TRBD2. Germline assignment: CDR1 SNHLY and CDR2 FYNNEI. The CDR3 sequence is 15 residues long. V gave up 5 bases and J gave up 4 bases; unmatched junction bases: 8. This chain's CDR3 is CASSSLAGEKYEQYF. The CDR3 DNA follows: TGTGCCAGCAGTTCTCTAGCGGGAGAGAAATACGAGCAGTACTTC.

The table lists this clone with a few counts. This chain uses TRBV6-4 with TRBJ2-5, with D perhaps matching TRBD1 or TRBD2 (5 bases each). This CDR3 region has 13 residues. Germline V lookup: CDR1 MRHNA, CDR2 SNTAGT. Deletions cut 2 bases from V and 4 bases from J, with 8 bases between. The CDR3 region has the DNA TGTGCCAGCAGTGACAGGGGACGAGAGACCCAGTACTTC. It codes for CASSDRGRETQYF.

The chain has TRBV9 and TRBJ2-6; D remains ambiguous. This CDR3 is 15 amino acids long. The germline gives CDR1 SGDLS, CDR2 YYNGEE. Trimming shortened V by 0 bases and J by 3 bases, and 7 bases separated the two germline ends. The CDR3 coding sequence is TGTGCCAGCAGCGTAGAAGGGATTGGGGCCAACGTCCTGACTTTC. The encoded protein is CASSVEGIGANVLTF.

This chain links TRBV27 with TRBJ2-1; no clear D. Germline-derived CDR1 and CDR2 are MNHEY and SMNVEV (reference sequence). V gave up 3 bases and J gave up 0 bases, with 9 bases separating them. The CDR3 covers 15 residues. The chain's CDR3 is CASSFPGVSYNEQFF. In DNA form, the CDR3 reads TGTGCCAGCAGTTTCCCAGGTGTCTCCTACAATGAGCAGTTCTTC.

The J gene is TRBJ2-7, the V gene TRBV10-2; no definite D call. Germline CDR1 and CDR2: WSHSY and SAAADI. Trimming removed 4 bases from V and 7 bases from J, with 11 bases in between. The CDR3 length is 12 residues. The CDR3 region has the DNA TGCGCCAGCAGTGGATTTTTCGGGGAGCAGTACTTC. Residues: CASSGFFGEQYF.

The rearrangement uses TRBV7-6 and TRBJ2-1; no clear D gene. The V gene lost 5 bases and the J gene lost 5 bases, with 7 bases spanning the gap. Germline values: CDR1 SGHVS, CDR2 FNYEAQ. The CDR3 loop spans 12 amino acids. The CDR3 region is CASSPEDNEQFF. In DNA, the CDR3 is TGTGCCAGCAGCCCAGAAGACAATGAGCAGTTCTTC. The full variable domain, with the rest looked up from reference TRBV7-6 and TRBJ2-1, is GAGVSQSPRYKVTKRGQDVALRCDPISGHVSLYWYRQALGQGPEFLTYFNYEAQQDKSGLPNDRFSAERPEGSISTLTIQRTEQRDSAMYRCASSPEDNEQFFGPGTRLTVL.

This chain joins TRBV7-2 and TRBJ2-5; 11 nucleotides match TRBD2. Looked up from germline, CDR1 is SGHTA and CDR2 is FQGNSA. The CDR3 has 16 amino acids. The V and J ends lost 5 bases and 0 bases, in that order; junction bases with no gene match: 5. The CDR3 nucleotides read TGTGCCAGCAGCCGACAGGGACTAGCGGACCAAGAGACCCAGTACTTC. It translates to CASSRQGLADQETQYF.

This clone was observed a handful of times. CDR3 nucleotide sequence: TGTGCCAGCAGCCAAGCGGGGGGCGAGCAGTACTTC. It is translated as CASSQAGGEQYF. The chain links TRBV4-2 to TRBJ2-7, with 7 bases lining up with TRBD2. V dropped 1 base and J dropped 6; count of bases not matched to a gene: 0. Germline CDR1 and CDR2: LGHNA and YNFKEQ. The CDR3 contains 12 residues.

This chain joins TRBV6-6 and TRBJ2-5; 12 bases match TRBD2. This CDR3 contains 15 residues. From germline, CDR1 is MNHNY and CDR2 SVGAGI (reference sequence). V lost 4 bases to trimming and J lost 5 bases; unmatched junction nucleotides: 5. CDR3 loop: CASSSSGREGETQYF. CDR3 in DNA: TGTGCCAGCAGTTCTAGCGGGAGGGAGGGGGAGACCCAGTACTTC.

This clone was observed a few times. This sequence joins TRBV6-1 and TRBJ1-1; D is uncertain. Deletions cut 6 bases from V and 0 bases from J, with 14 bases between. CDR3 length: 15 residues. Germline assignment: CDR1 MNHNS and CDR2 SASEGT. The CDR3 DNA sequence: TGTGCCAGCAGGAGGGCGATCGACTTGAACACTGAAGCTTTCTTT. Translating it yields CASRRAIDLNTEAFF.

The V call is TRBV6-5, the J call TRBJ2-3; 7 bases map to TRBD2. CDR1 and CDR2 from the germline V gene are MNHEY and SVGAGI. J lost 2 bases, V lost 0 bases, and 5 bases had no gene match. This CDR3 region has 16 residues. Here the CDR3 reads CASSYSAGAYTDTQYF. The CDR3 DNA follows: TGTGCCAGCAGTTACTCGGCGGGAGCCTACACAGATACGCAGTATTTT.

This clone was seen a single time. This chain links TRBV9 with TRBJ2-1, with 7 nucleotides matching TRBD2. The length of the CDR3 is 14 residues. Germline V gives CDR1 SGDLS, CDR2 YYNGEE. V shed 3 bases, J shed 7 bases, and the junction held 7 bases outside the gene matches. The CDR3 loop reads CASSAGAGWNEQFF. Written as DNA, the CDR3 is TGTGCCAGCAGCGCCGGAGCGGGGTGGAATGAGCAGTTCTTC.

The V call is TRBV4-1, the J call TRBJ1-1; maybe TRBD1 (5 bases). This CDR3 has 16 residues. CDR1 and CDR2 (germline): MGHRA, YSYEKL. V gave up 0 bases and J gave up 1 base, with 12 bases separating them. The CDR3 loop is CASSQDVGQGNTEAFF. CDR3 nucleotide sequence: TGCGCCAGCAGCCAAGATGTTGGGCAGGGGAACACTGAAGCTTTCTTT.

The chain links TRBV29-1 to TRBJ2-5; possibly TRBD1 for D (5 bases). Germline V gives CDR1 SQVTM, CDR2 ANQGSEA. This CDR3 comprises 13 residues. V lost 2 bases, J lost 2 bases, and 9 bases lay in between. In DNA form, the CDR3 reads TGCAGCGTTGAAAATCGACAGCAAGAGACCCAGTACTTC. Encoded protein: CSVENRQQETQYF.

The chain links TRBV9 to TRBJ2-7; 8 positions agree with TRBD1. CDR3 size: 17 residues. Per the germline V gene, CDR1 is SGDLS and CDR2 is YYNGEE. V gave up 6 bases and J gave up 2 bases; unmatched junction bases: 16. The CDR3 reads CASNDKEVRDRTYEQYF. DNA for the CDR3: TGTGCCAGCAACGATAAAGAAGTCCGGGACAGGACCTACGAGCAGTACTTC.

This clone was detected a few times. The V call is TRBV5-6, the J call TRBJ2-1; 8 bases match TRBD1. After removal of 4 bases from V and 8 bases from J, the junction contained 11 bases not matched to a gene. Germline CDR1 SGHDT, CDR2 YYEEEE. The CDR3 runs 15 residues. The CDR3 bases are TGTGCCAGCAGCAAGCAGGGGGCAGCCCCGTATGAGCAGTTCTTC. Its protein product is CASSKQGAAPYEQFF.

The CDR3 DNA reads TGTGCCAGCAGTCGGACAGGTTCTTACAATGAGCAGTTCTTC. Protein product: CASSRTGSYNEQFF. The chain is built from TRBV28 and TRBJ2-1; 7 bases are a match to TRBD1. The V gene end was trimmed by 5 bases and the J gene end by 4 bases; junction bases not matched to a gene: 5. The CDR3 consists of 14 residues. CDR1 is MDHEN and CDR2 is SYDVKM in the germline V gene.